The present T cell receptor beta chain was sequenced within a study of blood T cell repertoires in COVID-19. This table comes from immunoSEQ multiplex PCR, and its TCRdb copy is limited to in-frame clones, with some not included. The sample shows approximately 75,000 clones, 86% of them seen only once. The sequence was obtained from a man older than 75 with COVID-19, enrolled during active disease. The sequenced sample consisted of peripheral blood.

The CDR3 coding sequence is TGTGCCAGCCAGGCCAGGGGTAATTCACCCCTCCACTTT. It specifies CASQARGNSPLHF. J is TRBJ1-6 and V is TRBV2, with D possibly being TRBD1 (6 bases). V gave up 8 bases and J gave up 6 bases, with 11 bases separating them. Germline V gives CDR1 SNHLY, CDR2 FYNNEI. The CDR3 sequence is 13 residues long.